The 14 T cell receptor beta chains presented below share a single source sample, sequenced in a study of somatic mutations in cytotoxic T cells in rheumatoid arthritis. Produced via immunoSEQ multiplex PCR; TCRdb's table is partial and in-frame only. The data contain roughly 30,000 clones, approximately 85% of them singletons. Source material: CD8+ T cells sorted from blood. The receptors were gathered from an adult with rheumatoid arthritis.

The J gene is TRBJ2-7, the V gene TRBV5-5; unclear D gene. Trimming cost V 1 base and J 2 bases, with 16 bases left between them. The CDR3 contains 16 residues. Germline CDR1 reads SGHKS; CDR2 reads YYEKEE (reference sequence). The CDR3 reads CASSLLARAVPYEQYF. The CDR3 DNA reads TGTGCCAGCAGCTTGTTGGCCCGGGCAGTGCCCTACGAGCAGTACTTC.

This clone has only a few counts. The gene calls are TRBV2 and TRBJ2-5; 9 bases fit TRBD2. CDR1 is SNHLY and CDR2 is FYNNEI in the germline V gene. Unmatched junction bases numbered 20, after V lost 6 bases and J lost 3 bases. The CDR3 is made up of 19 amino acids. Here the CDR3 reads CASSDSGGAGGTAKETQYF. The CDR3 region has the DNA TGTGCCAGCAGCGATAGCGGGGGAGCCGGGGGAACTGCGAAAGAGACCCAGTACTTC.

The chain joins TRBV19 to TRBJ2-7; 7 bases map to TRBD2. Trimming removed 5 bases from V and 3 bases from J; junction bases left unmatched: 4. CDR1 and CDR2 (germline): LNHDA, SQIVND (reference sequence). The CDR3 contains 13 residues. CDR3 nucleotides: TGTGCCAGTAGTGACAGCGGGATCTACGAGCAGTACTTC. It is translated as CASSDSGIYEQYF.

This rearrangement joins TRBV2 to TRBJ2-2; the D gene is possibly TRBD1 (7 bases). Trimming shortened V by 4 bases and J by 0 bases, and 12 bases separated the two germline ends. The germline V gene encodes CDR1 SNHLY and CDR2 FYNNEI. This CDR3 spans 16 amino acids. CDR3 region: CASSAGDRSNTGELFF. CDR3 sequence (DNA): TGTGCCAGCAGTGCGGGGGACAGATCGAACACCGGGGAGCTGTTTTTT.

The DNA for the CDR3 is TGTGCCAGCAACCCTGAAGGGTCCTACGAGCAGTACTTC. It encodes CASNPEGSYEQYF. This sequence joins TRBV7-9 and TRBJ2-7; D gene uncertain. Trimming left V 7 bases short and J 1 base short, with 11 bases between. The CDR3 extends over 13 amino acids. Germline CDR1 reads SEHNR; CDR2 reads FQNEAQ (reference sequence). Based on the CDR3 plus reference TRBV7-9 and TRBJ2-7, the full variable domain is DTGVSQNPRHKITKRGQNVTFRCDPISEHNRLYWYRQTLGQGPEFLTYFQNEAQLEKSRLLSDRFSAERPKGSFSTLEIQRTEQGDSAMYLCASNPEGSYEQYFGPGTRLTVT.

This rearrangement joins TRBV7-8 to TRBJ1-1; 7 positions agree with TRBD1. Germline V gene data show CDR1 as SGHVS and CDR2 as FQNEAQ. The CDR3 has 15 residues. Germline trimming cut 5 bases from V and 7 bases from J; bases unmatched to any gene: 13. The chain's CDR3 is CASSQMVDREIEAFF. DNA of the CDR3: TGTGCCAGCAGCCAGATGGTTGACAGGGAGATTGAAGCTTTCTTT.

The CDR3 nucleotides are TGCAGCGCCTCGGGGGACTATGGCTACACCTTC. Protein product: CSASGDYGYTF. The rearrangement links TRBV29-1 to TRBJ1-2; tentatively, D is TRBD1 (5 bases). CDR1 and CDR2 (germline): SQVTM, ANQGSEA. The CDR3 extends over 11 amino acids. Trimming removed 7 bases from V and 3 bases from J, with 9 bases in between.

The CDR3 loop is CSVEDLGGYEQYF. For the CDR3, the DNA is TGCAGCGTTGAAGATCTAGGCGGCTACGAGCAGTACTTC. The rearrangement joins TRBV29-1 to TRBJ2-7; no clear D. The CDR3 length is 13 residues. Trimming took 0 bases from V and 3 from J, leaving 9 bases between them. Germline V CDR1 and CDR2: SQVTM, ANQGSEA.

V is TRBV27 and J is TRBJ2-7; 7 bases align to TRBD2. This CDR3 is built from 13 residues. V was clipped by 3 bases and J by 3 bases; unmatched bases: 2. Germline V gives CDR1 MNHEY, CDR2 SMNVEV (reference sequence). CDR3 sequence: CASSFGRGYEQYF. DNA of the CDR3: TGTGCCAGCAGTTTTGGGAGGGGCTACGAGCAGTACTTC.

The chain combines TRBV7-8 with TRBJ2-1, with D perhaps matching TRBD2 (6 bases). The CDR3 consists of 12 residues. Trimming shortened V by 2 bases and J by 12 bases, and 11 bases separated the two germline ends. Germline V gene lookup returns CDR1 SGHVS and CDR2 FQNEAQ. The CDR3 DNA sequence: TGTGCCAGCAGCTTAACGCGGGAAGGGCAGTTCTTC. Amino acids: CASSLTREGQFF.

In this sample, this clone turned up a few times. The V and J genes are TRBV27 and TRBJ1-5, with 9 positions matching TRBD1. The V gene's germline CDR1 is MNHEY and CDR2 SMNVEV (reference sequence). The CDR3 runs 16 residues. The V gene end was trimmed by 6 bases and the J gene end by 2 bases; junction bases not matched to a gene: 8. The CDR3 is CASSLSQGARNQPQHF. The CDR3 coding sequence is TGTGCCAGCAGCCTATCACAGGGGGCGCGCAATCAGCCCCAGCATTTT.

Notes on this clone: In the same sample, other DNA sequences code for this CDR3. This CDR3 is CASSVGGTDTQYF. CDR3 in DNA: TGTGCCAGCAGCGTAGGTGGTACAGATACGCAGTATTTT. V and J are TRBV9 and TRBJ2-3; D gene ambiguous. This CDR3 region has 13 residues. The V end was cut by 0 bases, the J end by 3 bases, with 5 bases between. The germline CDR1 and CDR2 sequences are SGDLS and YYNGEE.

The V call is TRBV4-2, the J call TRBJ2-5; 8 nucleotides line up with TRBD2. V was pared by 0 bases and J by 1 base, with 1 base of the junction left unmatched. From germline, CDR1 is LGHNA and CDR2 YNFKEQ. CDR3 size: 15 residues. CDR3 DNA sequence: TGTGCCAGCAGCCAAGATCGGGGGGGCCAAGAGACCCAGTACTTC. This sequence encodes CASSQDRGGQETQYF.

This clone was recorded once. V usage is TRBV5-1 and J usage is TRBJ1-2; 7 bases align to TRBD1. Germline V gene lookup returns CDR1 SGHRS and CDR2 YFSETQ. This CDR3 is 15 amino acids long. Trimming removed 4 bases from V and 8 bases from J; junction bases left unmatched: 14. This CDR3 reads CASSTHTGAVMGYTF. The CDR3 DNA follows: TGCGCCAGCAGCACTCACACAGGGGCCGTGATGGGCTACACCTTC.